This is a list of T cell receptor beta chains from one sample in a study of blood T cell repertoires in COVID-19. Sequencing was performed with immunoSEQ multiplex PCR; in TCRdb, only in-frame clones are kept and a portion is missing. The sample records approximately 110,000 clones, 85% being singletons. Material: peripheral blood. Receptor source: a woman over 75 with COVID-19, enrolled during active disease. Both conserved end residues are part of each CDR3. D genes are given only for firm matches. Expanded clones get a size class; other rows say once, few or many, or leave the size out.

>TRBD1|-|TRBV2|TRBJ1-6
TGTGCCAGCAGGCGGGACAGGGGGCAGAATTCACCCCTCCACTTT
CASRRDRGQNSPLHF
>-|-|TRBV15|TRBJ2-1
TGTGCCACCAGCGGAGGGTCGTACGGGAGCATTAGTAATGAGCAGTTCTTC
CATSGGSYGSISNEQFF
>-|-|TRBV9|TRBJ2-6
TGTGCCAGCAGCGTAGACCCGGGAACTGGGGCCAACGTCCTGACTTTC
CASSVDPGTGANVLTF
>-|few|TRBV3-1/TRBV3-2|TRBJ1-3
TGTGCCAGCAGCCAAGATTCGAGCTCTGGAAACACCATATATTTT
CASSQDSSSGNTIYF
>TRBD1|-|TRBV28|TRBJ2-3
TGTGCCAGCTATCGGACAGGGACGGGGTTGGATACGCAGTATTTT
CASYRTGTGLDTQYF
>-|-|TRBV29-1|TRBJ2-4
TGCAGCGTTGGGGCGAGTGGGAAAAACATTCAGTACTTC
CSVGASGKNIQYF
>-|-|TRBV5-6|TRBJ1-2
TGTGCCAGCAGCCCCGAGGGATTGGGAGGCTATGGCTACACCTTC
CASSPEGLGGYGYTF
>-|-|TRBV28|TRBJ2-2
TGTGCCAGCAGTTCCGGTTTTACCGGGGAGCTGTTTTTT
CASSSGFTGELFF
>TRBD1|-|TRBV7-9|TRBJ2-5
TGTGCCAGCAGCTTATCTTTTAGGGGGCCGGAGACCCAGTACTTC
CASSLSFRGPETQYF
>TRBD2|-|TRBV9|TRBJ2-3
TGTGCCAGCAGCGCCCGAACGGGACTAGCGGTCGACGATACGCAGTATTTT
CASSARTGLAVDDTQYF
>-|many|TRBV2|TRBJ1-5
TGTGCCAGCAGTGAATTTGGAGATCAGCCCCAGCATTTT
CASSEFGDQPQHF
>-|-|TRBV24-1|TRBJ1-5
TGTGCCACCAGTGATTCCCTCCGTCCCAATCAGCCCCAGCATTTT
CATSDSLRPNQPQHF
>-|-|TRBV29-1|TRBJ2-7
TGCAGCGTTGCGAGACAGGCGCCCTACGAGCAGTACTTC
CSVARQAPYEQYF
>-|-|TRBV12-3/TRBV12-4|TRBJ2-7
TGTGCCAGCAGATGGACGGGATCCTACGAGCAGTACTTC
CASRWTGSYEQYF
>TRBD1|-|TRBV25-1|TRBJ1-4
TGTGCCAGCAGTGCACGGGACAGGTTTGGAAAACTGTTTTTT
CASSARDRFGKLFF
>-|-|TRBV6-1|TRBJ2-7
TGTGCCAGCAGTGAAGCCATACAGGGTATCCACGAGCAGTACTTC
CASSEAIQGIHEQYF
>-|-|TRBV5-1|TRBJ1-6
TGCGCCAGCAGCGGGTCGGCAGGGGACGGTATTTCACCCCTCCACTTT
CASSGSAGDGISPLHF
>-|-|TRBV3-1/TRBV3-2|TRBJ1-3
TGTGCCAGCAGCCAAGGGGGCGGGAGAAACACCATATATTTT
CASSQGGGRNTIYF